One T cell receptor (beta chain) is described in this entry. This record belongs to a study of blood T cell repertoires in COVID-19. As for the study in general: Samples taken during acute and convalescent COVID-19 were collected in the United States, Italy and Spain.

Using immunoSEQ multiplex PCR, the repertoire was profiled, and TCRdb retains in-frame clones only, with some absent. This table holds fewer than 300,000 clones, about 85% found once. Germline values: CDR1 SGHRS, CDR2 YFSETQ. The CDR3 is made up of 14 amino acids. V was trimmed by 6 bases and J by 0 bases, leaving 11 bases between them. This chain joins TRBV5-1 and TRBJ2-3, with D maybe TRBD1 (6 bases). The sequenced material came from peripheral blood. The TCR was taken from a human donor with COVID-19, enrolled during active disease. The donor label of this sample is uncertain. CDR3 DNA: TGCGCCAGCACGACAGGTCCGAGCACAGATACGCAGTATTTT. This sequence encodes CASTTGPSTDTQYF. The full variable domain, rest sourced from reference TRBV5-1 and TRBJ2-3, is KAGVTQTPRYLIKTRGQQVTLSCSPISGHRSVSWYQQTPGQGLQFLFEYFSETQRNKGNFPGRFSGRQFSNSRSEMNVSTLELGDSALYLCASTTGPSTDTQYFGPGTRLTVL.